The T cell receptor (beta chain) described here comes from a study of follicular helper T cells after annual influenza vaccination. The overall study: Across the 2013-2014, 2014-2015 and 2015-2016 vaccination seasons, some subjects were resampled.

Profiled with immunoSEQ multiplex PCR; TCRdb holds only in-frame clones, not every one. In the table there are 26,000 or so clones, more than 80% of which are singletons. As to this clone: Its antigen is not known.

V gave up 6 bases and J gave up 3 bases, with 9 bases separating them. The germline V gene encodes CDR1 MNHNS and CDR2 SASEGT. The CDR3 runs to 14 residues. The time point: 2014-2015 season, pre-vaccination. Cells are cTfh (non-naive CD4+CXCR5+PD-1+), split by ICOS and CD38 into double-positive or double-negative. Study observations and caveats: Day 7 ICOS+CD38+ clones later appeared mostly in ICOS-CD38- cTfh.

The source material was CXCR5+ CD38- circulating T follicular helper cells from blood, sampled on the day of influenza vaccination. Subset specified: circulating Tfh, non-naive CD4+CXCR5+PD-1+ (ICOS+CD38+ or ICOS-CD38-). The chain recombines TRBV6-1 with TRBJ2-6, with TRBD1 as a possible D gene (5 bases). The sequence came from an adult who received the influenza vaccine. CDR3 DNA: TGTGCCAGCAGATCAGGGTATGGGGCCAACGTCCTGACTTTC. This translates into CASRSGYGANVLTF.